One sample yielded the 29 T cell receptor beta chains listed below, sequenced in a study of tumor and adjacent non-tumor tissue in lung cancer. This sample's RNA came from whole unsorted tissue. The library came from three nested PCR rounds adapted from ARM-PCR protocols. MiXCR was run by TCRdb on the multiplex PCR reads, yielding one entry per CDR3 protein. The sample yields 84,000 or so distinct CDR3 sequences, around 65% seen once. The sample taken for sequencing was lung tumor tissue. Receptor source: a man between 65 and 85 years old with non-small cell lung cancer.

Notes on this clonotype: One end of the junction does not line up with germline, which may come from a read error. The chain recombines TRBV12-3 or TRBV12-4 with TRBJ2-2; a possible D gene is TRBD1 (6 bases). The CDR3 totals 15 residues. The CDR3 sequence is CDSSLGGPNTGELFF. CDR3 coding DNA: TGTGATAGCAGTTTAGGGGGACCGAACACCGGGGAGCTATTTTTT.

CDR3 loop: CASSIRLAGDTGELFF. The CDR3 DNA sequence: TGTGCCAGCAGCATAAGACTAGCGGGAGACACCGGGGAGCTGTTTTTT. The V gene is TRBV28, the J gene TRBJ2-2; 12 bases match TRBD2. CDR1 and CDR2 (germline): MDHEN, SYDVKM. The CDR3 totals 16 residues. V was clipped by 6 bases and J by 3 bases; unmatched bases: 5.

The J gene is TRBJ2-5, the V gene TRBV6-6, with D tentatively TRBD1 (6 bases). Germline CDR1 is MNHNY and CDR2 is SVGAGI (reference sequence). The CDR3 contains 12 residues. Written as DNA, the CDR3 is TGTACCAACAGCAGGGGAGAAGAGACCCAGTACTTC. This encodes CTNSRGEETQYF.

As concerns this clonotype: A read error may explain this, as a much larger clone is one base away. The chain carries TRBV5-8 and TRBJ1-1; 11 nucleotides align to TRBD1. V trimming: 3 bases; J trimming: 10 bases; junction bases outside the gene matches: 11. Looked up from germline, CDR1 is SGHTS and CDR2 is YDEGEE. The CDR3 is made up of 15 amino acids. The CDR3 reads CASSSGQGASPGAFF. The CDR3 DNA reads as TGTGCCAGCAGCTCCGGACAGGGGGCGAGTCCTGGAGCTTTCTTT.

Concerning this clonotype itself: The junction departs from the called germline gene at one end, perhaps through a read error. V and J are TRBV11-2 and TRBJ1-3, with 8 bases identical to TRBD1. There are 16 residues in the CDR3. From germline, CDR1 is SGHAT and CDR2 FQNNGV. For the CDR3, the DNA is TGTACCAGCAGCCCTCTCCGCCAGGGGGCCGGAGACACCATACATTTT. It codes for CTSSPLRQGAGDTIHF.

A remark on this clonotype: One base away lies a much larger clone, so this may be a sequencing read error. V usage is TRBV20-1 and J usage is TRBJ2-3; a weak D match, TRBD2 (5 bases). In germline, CDR1 is DFQATT, CDR2 SNEGSKA (reference sequence). V was clipped by 2 bases and J by 5 bases, with 17 bases between them. The CDR3 is 15 amino acids. The CDR3 bases are TGCAGTGCTAGACCTAGCTGGAGAAGTAGAGATACGCAGTATTTT. Its translation is CSARPSWRSRDTQYF.

In regard to this clonotype: A much larger clone is a single base away; this may be a read error. The chain recombines TRBV29-1 with TRBJ2-7, with 7 bases that match TRBD1. Germline V gene sequence: CDR1 SQVTM, CDR2 ANQGSEA. The CDR3 has 13 amino acids. CDR3 residues: CNTRQGTNYEQYF. The CDR3 coding sequence is TGCAACACAAGACAGGGTACGAACTACGAGCAGTACTTC.

For this clonotype: A read error may be the cause here, since a much bigger clone is one base away. This chain links TRBV28 with TRBJ1-5; D is unresolved. Per germline, CDR1 MDHEN and CDR2 SYDVKM. This CDR3 has 17 residues. CDR3 coding DNA: TGTGCCAGCCACCCTGCCGGTCGGTTACTTAGCAATCGGCCCCAGCATTTT. This translates into CASHPAGRLLSNRPQHF.

V gene TRBV5-6 combines with J gene TRBJ1-5; 9 bases are shared with TRBD1. The germline gives CDR1 SGHDT, CDR2 YYEEEE. This CDR3 spans 15 amino acids. The ends lost 4 bases at V and 12 bases at J; junction bases unmatched: 14. For the CDR3, the DNA is TGTGCCAGCAGCCGGACAGGGGCCGGCAATCAGAACCAGCATTTT. Translated, it gives CASSRTGAGNQNQHF.

The chain combines TRBV7-9 with TRBJ2-6; the D is unclear. Trimming pared 7 bases from V and 3 bases from J, leaving 16 bases between. The CDR3 has 16 residues. The germline gives CDR1 SEHNR, CDR2 FQNEAQ (reference sequence). The CDR3 here is CASNQKRTYGANVLTF. As DNA, the CDR3 is TGTGCCAGCAACCAAAAACGGACCTATGGGGCCAACGTCCTGACTTTC.

Concerning this clonotype itself: One end of the junction varies from germline; a read error may be responsible. The chain carries TRBV29-1 and TRBJ1-1, with unresolved D. This CDR3 has 13 amino acids. From germline, CDR1 is SQVTM and CDR2 ANQGSEA. CDR3 loop: CIVVSTPNTEAFF. The CDR3, as DNA: TGCATCGTTGTGAGTACCCCAAACACTGAAGCTTTCTTT. The full variable domain, completed using reference TRBV29-1 and TRBJ1-1, is SAVISQKPSRDICQRGTSLTIQCQVDSQVTMMFWYRQQPGQSLTLIATANQGSEATYESGFVIDKFPISRPNLTFSTLTVSNMSPEDSSIYLCIVVSTPNTEAFFGQGTRLTVV.

In the case of this clonotype: It may be a read error: a sequence one base away is much more abundant. V is TRBV7-9 and J is TRBJ2-1; 10 bases agree with TRBD1. V dropped 5 bases and J dropped 10; count of bases not matched to a gene: 11. CDR1 SEHNR and CDR2 FQNEAQ come from the germline V gene (reference sequence). The CDR3 extends over 15 amino acids. The CDR3 sequence is CASSPPYDRGREQFF. CDR3 coding DNA: TGTGCCAGCAGCCCCCCGTACGACAGGGGGCGCGAGCAGTTCTTC. Full variable domain (rest looked up from reference TRBV7-9 and TRBJ2-1): DTGVSQNPRHKITKRGQNVTFRCDPISEHNRLYWYRQTLGQGPEFLTYFQNEAQLEKSRLLSDRFSAERPKGSFSTLEIQRTEQGDSAMYLCASSPPYDRGREQFFGPGTRLTVL.

Comment on this clonotype: With a much larger clone just one base away, this may be a read error. The V gene is TRBV6-1, the J gene TRBJ2-2, with D tentatively TRBD1 (5 bases). Germline CDR1 is MNHNS and CDR2 is SASEGT. V was cut by 4 bases and J by 2 bases, with 17 bases left in between. This CDR3 is 17 amino acids long. The CDR3 DNA follows: TGTGCCAGCAGTGCCCTTGTAGATCAGGGAAACACCGGGGAGCTGTTTTTT. Translation gives CASSALVDQGNTGELFF.

On this clonotype itself: A read error may produce the germline difference seen at one junction end. The genes are TRBV5-1 and TRBJ2-5, with 9 positions matching TRBD1. Germline V gene sequence: CDR1 SGHRS, CDR2 YFSETQ. The CDR3 is made up of 15 amino acids. CDR3 sequence reads: CASSPTWTGEEIQYF. The CDR3, as DNA: TGCGCCAGCAGCCCCACATGGACAGGGGAGGAGATCCAGTACTTC.

Comment on this clonotype: Given a much more abundant clone one base away, this may be a read error. V is TRBV14 and J is TRBJ2-7; 8 positions match TRBD1. CDR3 size: 14 residues. Germline V CDR1 and CDR2: SGHDN, FVKESK. The CDR3 loop is CASSQWAGGYGQYF. CDR3 bases: TGTGCCAGCAGCCAATGGGCAGGGGGCTACGGGCAGTACTTC.

As regards this clonotype: At one boundary the junction diverges from the germline segment, which might be a read error. V is TRBV11-2 and J is TRBJ2-6; 7 bases match TRBD1. In germline, CDR1 is SGHAT, CDR2 FQNNGV. The CDR3 spans 19 residues. CDR3: CASSSPRGRGGPRANILTF. The CDR3 DNA follows: TGTGCCAGCAGCTCCCCGAGGGGAAGAGGGGGCCCTAGGGCCAACATCCTGACTTTC.

About this clonotype: One junction end does not reproduce the germline sequence, and a read error may be involved. The genes are TRBV28 and TRBJ2-1, with D perhaps TRBD1 (6 bases). Germline lookup yields CDR1 MDHEN and CDR2 SYDVKM. This CDR3 contains 14 residues. The CDR3 DNA reads as TGTGTCAGCAGATACAGGGCAACCTACAATGAGAAGTTCTTC. This codes for CVSRYRATYNEKFF.

The chain couples TRBV29-1 to TRBJ2-5; 7 bases agree with TRBD1. V trimming: 4 bases; J trimming: 5 bases; junction bases outside the gene matches: 7. Looked up from germline, CDR1 is SQVTM and CDR2 is ANQGSEA. The CDR3 contains 13 residues. The CDR3: CSVVTGDHETQYF. The DNA for the CDR3 is TGCAGCGTTGTCACAGGGGATCACGAGACCCAGTACTTC.

In this sample, this clonotype turned up many times. V and J are TRBV6-1 and TRBJ1-4; the D gene is possibly TRBD1 (5 bases). The length of the CDR3 is 14 residues. Germline CDR1 MNHNS, CDR2 SASEGT. V was shortened by 3 bases and J by 8 bases, with 13 bases between the two germline ends. This CDR3 is CASSDGSGGEKLFF. The CDR3 DNA is TGTGCCAGCAGTGACGGGAGCGGGGGGGAAAAACTGTTTTTT.

There are many counts of this clonotype. This rearrangement joins TRBV29-1 to TRBJ2-7; TRBD1 matches at 9 bases. The junction had 8 bases not matched to a gene; V was cut back by 7 bases and J by 7 bases. The CDR3 loop spans 12 amino acids. Germline assignment: CDR1 SQVTM and CDR2 ANQGSEA. The CDR3: CSAGDRVGEQYF. CDR3 bases: TGCAGCGCAGGGGACAGGGTTGGGGAGCAGTACTTC.

The V gene is TRBV30, the J gene TRBJ1-2; D is ambiguous. The germline V gene encodes CDR1 GTSNPN and CDR2 SVGIG (reference sequence). The CDR3 is made up of 11 amino acids. V lost 0 bases to trimming and J lost 9 bases, with 8 bases between them. The CDR3 region is CAWSVVNRYTF. DNA for the CDR3: TGTGCCTGGAGTGTTGTTAACCGCTACACCTTC.

This clonotype was found a few times. At one end the junction does not follow the germline gene, possibly because of a read error. The gene calls are TRBV10-3 and TRBJ2-4, with D unresolved. Germline V gives CDR1 ENHRY, CDR2 SYGVKD. CDR3 length: 16 amino acids. CDR3 protein: CAIRESFQNAKNIQYF. The CDR3 DNA is TGTGCCATCAGAGAGTCGTTTCAGAATGCCAAAAACATTCAGTACTTC.

Regarding this clonotype: An end of the junction differs from the germline gene, which may be a read error. The chain is built from TRBV7-9 and TRBJ2-4, with TRBD2 as a possible D gene (7 bases). CDR1 SEHNR and CDR2 FQNEAQ come from the germline V gene (reference sequence). The CDR3 spans 19 residues. The CDR3 is CVSSGEDSFEELAKNIQYF. CDR3 DNA: TGTGTCAGCAGCGGGGAGGACAGTTTCGAAGAACTAGCCAAAAACATTCAGTACTTC.

Details on this clonotype: An end of the junction differs from the germline gene, which may be a read error. This chain uses TRBV5-1 with TRBJ2-1, with a tentative D call TRBD1 (6 bases). The CDR3 totals 16 residues. Germline V CDR1 and CDR2: SGHRS, YFSETQ. As DNA, the CDR3 is TGCGCCAGCAGCGTCCCAGGGGTGGGAGCGGAGAATGAGCAGTCCTTC. Residues: CASSVPGVGAENEQSF.

Many counts were recorded for this clonotype. The CDR3 spells CAVSQGSYNSPLHF. In DNA form, the CDR3 reads TGTGCCGTATCCCAGGGCTCCTATAATTCACCCCTCCACTTT. This rearrangement joins TRBV6-1 to TRBJ1-6; maybe TRBD1 (5 bases). The length of the CDR3 is 14 residues. Between the trimmed V and J ends, which lost 11 bases and 0 bases, there was a span of 11 bases. The germline CDR1 and CDR2 sequences are MNHNS and SASEGT.

For this clonotype: Because the CDR3 is missing its conserved closing phenylalanine or tryptophan, this is likely a read error. The chain links TRBV6-5 to TRBJ2-7; 13 bases map to TRBD2. Germline assignment: CDR1 MNHEY and CDR2 SVGAGI. The trim removed 6 bases at V and 8 bases at J, leaving 10 bases unmatched. The CDR3 has 15 amino acids. The CDR3 DNA reads as TGTGCCAGCAGCCGAACTAGCGGGAGGGTTGTTAAGCAGTACTCC. Translating gives CASSRTSGRVVKQYS.

As regards this clonotype: Its ends do not fully match the called genes, so a read error is possible. V usage is TRBV10-3 and J usage is TRBJ1-5, with D tentatively TRBD1 (5 bases). Germline CDR1 and CDR2: ENHRY and SYGVKD. The CDR3 extends over 15 amino acids. CDR3 protein: CAIRSGSLDNQSQHF. The CDR3 bases are TGTGCCATCAGATCGGGCTCCCTGGACAATCAGTCCCAGCATTTC.

The V gene is TRBV10-3, the J gene TRBJ2-3; 10 bases are a match to TRBD1. The V segment lost 6 bases and the J segment 4 bases; nucleotides outside the gene matches: 7. The germline CDR1 and CDR2 sequences are ENHRY and SYGVKD. The CDR3 is 15 residues long. For the CDR3, the DNA is TGTGCCATCAGCAAATCCGGGACAGGGGCAGATACGCAGTATTTT. This gives the protein CAISKSGTGADTQYF.

This clonotype appeared many times. V usage is TRBV6-4 and J usage is TRBJ2-3; TRBD2 matches at 9 bases. Germline V gene lookup returns CDR1 MRHNA and CDR2 SNTAGT. The ends lost 6 bases at V and 3 bases at J; junction bases unmatched: 10. The CDR3 has 16 amino acids. The CDR3 is CASSQSLSGGTDTQYF. As DNA, the CDR3 is TGTGCCAGCAGCCAATCCCTAAGCGGGGGGACAGATACGCAGTATTTT.